This TCR beta chain was profiled in a study of regulatory T cells in long-lasting Graves disease. Study conclusions and caveats: TRBV28, TRBJ1-2 and TRBJ2-5 emerged as the favored segments in persistent disease.

CDR3-region Arm-PCR and iRepertoire HTBI primers produced the TCR beta libraries. MiXCR, applied by TCRdb to the multiplex PCR reads, yields one record per CDR3 protein. The sample consists of roughly 430,000 distinct CDR3 sequences, around 20% of them appearing once. The time point: persistent/refractory GD, antithyroid drugs over 5 years with positive TRAb. With RNA extracted from PBMCs as input, the TCR library was made. Patients of an endocrinology department in Xi'an, China, were included. Deletions cut 6 bases from V and 1 base from J, with 15 bases between. The germline CDR1 and CDR2 sequences are MNHNS and SASEGT. The CDR3 totals 15 residues. This clonotype was recorded at least ten times. Its target is not known.

This sample comprised peripheral blood mononuclear cells (PBMCs), obtained when the disease was refractory, from a patient treated with antithyroid drugs. The V gene is TRBV6-1, the J gene TRBJ1-1; TRBD1 is a possible D gene (5 bases). This clonotype originated in a female donor with Graves disease. The CDR3 reads CASSTRGAPNTEAFF. The DNA of the CDR3 is TGTGCCAGCAGCACCCGTGGGGCCCCGAACACTGAAGCTTTCTTT.